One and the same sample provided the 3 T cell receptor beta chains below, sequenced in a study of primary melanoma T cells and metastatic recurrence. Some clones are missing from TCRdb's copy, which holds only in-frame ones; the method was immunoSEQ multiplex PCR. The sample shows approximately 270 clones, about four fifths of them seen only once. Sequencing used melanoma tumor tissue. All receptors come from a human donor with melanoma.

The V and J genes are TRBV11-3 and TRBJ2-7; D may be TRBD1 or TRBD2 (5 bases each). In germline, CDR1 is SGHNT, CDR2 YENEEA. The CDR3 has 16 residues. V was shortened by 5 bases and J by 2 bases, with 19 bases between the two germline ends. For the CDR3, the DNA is TGTGCCAGCAGCCCACAAAGTTGGGGGACCCCCTACGAGCAGTACTTC. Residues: CASSPQSWGTPYEQYF.

Written as DNA, the CDR3 is TGTGCCAGTAGTCCACCGGGAGCCGGAGGGGGCGATGAGCAGTTCTTC. Protein sequence: CASSPPGAGGGDEQFF. The gene calls are TRBV19 and TRBJ2-1; the D gene is possibly TRBD1 (7 bases). Germline V gene sequence: CDR1 LNHDA, CDR2 SQIVND (reference sequence). The V and J ends lost 5 bases and 8 bases respectively, with 22 bases between them. CDR3 length: 16 residues. The full variable domain, its missing parts supplied by reference TRBV19 and TRBJ2-1, is DGGITQSPKYLFRKEGQNVTLSCEQNLNHDAMYWYRQDPGQGLRLIYYSQIVNDFQKGDIAEGYSVSREKKESFPLTVTSAQKNPTAFYLCASSPPGAGGGDEQFFGPGTRLTVL.

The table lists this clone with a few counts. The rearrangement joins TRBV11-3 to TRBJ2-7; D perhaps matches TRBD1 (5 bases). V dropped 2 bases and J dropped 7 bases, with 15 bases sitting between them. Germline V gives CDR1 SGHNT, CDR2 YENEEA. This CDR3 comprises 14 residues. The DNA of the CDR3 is TGTGCCAGCAGCTTATCAGGGAATCGTCGGGAGCAGTACTTC. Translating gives CASSLSGNRREQYF.